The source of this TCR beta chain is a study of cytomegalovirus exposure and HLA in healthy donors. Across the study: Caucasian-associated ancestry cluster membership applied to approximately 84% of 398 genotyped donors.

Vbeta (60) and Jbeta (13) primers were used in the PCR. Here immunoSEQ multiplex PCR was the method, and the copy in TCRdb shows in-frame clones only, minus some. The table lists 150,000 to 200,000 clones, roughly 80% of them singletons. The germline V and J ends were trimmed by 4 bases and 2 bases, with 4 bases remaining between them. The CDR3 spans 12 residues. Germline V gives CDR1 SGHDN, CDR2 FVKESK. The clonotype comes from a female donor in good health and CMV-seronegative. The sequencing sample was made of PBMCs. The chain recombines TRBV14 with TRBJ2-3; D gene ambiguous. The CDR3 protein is CASSPYTDTQYF. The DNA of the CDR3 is TGTGCCAGCAGCCCTTACACAGATACGCAGTATTTT.